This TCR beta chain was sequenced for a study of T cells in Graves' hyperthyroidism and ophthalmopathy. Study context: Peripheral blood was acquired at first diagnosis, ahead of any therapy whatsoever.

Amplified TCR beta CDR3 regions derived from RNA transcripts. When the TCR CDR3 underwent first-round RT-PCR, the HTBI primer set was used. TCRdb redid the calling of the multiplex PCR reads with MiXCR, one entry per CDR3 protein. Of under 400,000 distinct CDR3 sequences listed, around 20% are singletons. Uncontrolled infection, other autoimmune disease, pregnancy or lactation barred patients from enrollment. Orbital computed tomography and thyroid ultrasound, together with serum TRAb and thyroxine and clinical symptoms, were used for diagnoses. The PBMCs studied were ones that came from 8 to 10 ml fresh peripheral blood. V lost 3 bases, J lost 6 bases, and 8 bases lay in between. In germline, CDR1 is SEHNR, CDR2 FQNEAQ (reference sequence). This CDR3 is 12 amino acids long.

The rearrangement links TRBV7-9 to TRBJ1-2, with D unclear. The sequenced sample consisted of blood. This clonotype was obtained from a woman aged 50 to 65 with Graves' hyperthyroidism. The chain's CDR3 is CASSFGENGYTF. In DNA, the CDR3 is TGTGCCAGCAGCTTTGGGGAGAATGGCTACACCTTC.